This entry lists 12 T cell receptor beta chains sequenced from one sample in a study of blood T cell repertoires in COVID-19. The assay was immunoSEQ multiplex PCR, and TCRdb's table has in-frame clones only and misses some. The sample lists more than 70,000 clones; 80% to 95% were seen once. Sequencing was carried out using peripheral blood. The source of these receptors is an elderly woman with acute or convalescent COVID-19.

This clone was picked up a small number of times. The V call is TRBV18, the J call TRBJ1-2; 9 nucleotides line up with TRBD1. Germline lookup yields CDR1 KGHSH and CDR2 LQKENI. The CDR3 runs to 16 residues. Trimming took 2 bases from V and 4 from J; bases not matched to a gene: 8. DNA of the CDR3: TGTGCCAGCTCACCAAACAGGGGGCAGGAGGGCTATGGCTACACCTTC. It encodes CASSPNRGQEGYGYTF.

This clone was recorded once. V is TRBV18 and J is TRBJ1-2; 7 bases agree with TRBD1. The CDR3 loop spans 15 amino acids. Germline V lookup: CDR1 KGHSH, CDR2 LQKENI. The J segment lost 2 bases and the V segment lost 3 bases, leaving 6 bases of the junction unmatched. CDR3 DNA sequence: TGTGCCAGCTCACCCTACAGGGGCCCCAACTATGGCTACACCTTC. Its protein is CASSPYRGPNYGYTF.

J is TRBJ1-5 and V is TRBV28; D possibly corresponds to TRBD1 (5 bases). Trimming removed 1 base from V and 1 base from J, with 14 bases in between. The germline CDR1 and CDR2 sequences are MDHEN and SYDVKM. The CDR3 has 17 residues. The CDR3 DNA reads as TGTGCCAGCAGTTTATTGGCCTTTGACAGAAGCAATCAGCCCCAGCATTTT. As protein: CASSLLAFDRSNQPQHF.

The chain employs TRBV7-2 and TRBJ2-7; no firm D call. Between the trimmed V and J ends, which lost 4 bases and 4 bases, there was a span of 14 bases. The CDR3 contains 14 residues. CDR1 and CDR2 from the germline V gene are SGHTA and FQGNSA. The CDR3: CASSSSPNLYEQYF. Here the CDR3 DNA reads TGTGCCAGCAGCTCGTCCCCGAACTTGTACGAGCAGTACTTC.

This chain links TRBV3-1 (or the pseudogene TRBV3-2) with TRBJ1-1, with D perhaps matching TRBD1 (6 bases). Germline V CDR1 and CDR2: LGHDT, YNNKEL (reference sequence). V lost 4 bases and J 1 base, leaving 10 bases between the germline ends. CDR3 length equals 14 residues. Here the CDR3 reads CASSRRDKNTEAFF. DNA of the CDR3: TGTGCCAGCAGCCGTAGGGACAAGAACACTGAAGCTTTCTTT.

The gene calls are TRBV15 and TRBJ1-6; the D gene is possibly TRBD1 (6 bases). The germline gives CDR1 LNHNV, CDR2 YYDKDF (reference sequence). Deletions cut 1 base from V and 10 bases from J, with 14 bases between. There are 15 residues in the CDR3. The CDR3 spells CATSRVGGRTSPLHF. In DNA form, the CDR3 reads TGTGCCACCAGCAGAGTAGGGGGAAGGACATCACCCCTCCACTTT.

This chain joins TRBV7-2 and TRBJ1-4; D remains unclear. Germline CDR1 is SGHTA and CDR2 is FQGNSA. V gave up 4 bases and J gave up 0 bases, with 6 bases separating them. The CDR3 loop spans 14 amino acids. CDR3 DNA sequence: TGTGCCAGCAGCTACGGGACAACTAATGAAAAACTGTTTTTT. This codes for CASSYGTTNEKLFF. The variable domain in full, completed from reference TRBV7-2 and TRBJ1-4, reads GAGVSQSPSNKVTEKGKDVELRCDPISGHTALYWYRQSLGQGLEFLIYFQGNSAPDKSGLPSDRFSAERTGGSVSTLTIQRTQQEDSAVYLCASSYGTTNEKLFFGSGTQLSVL.

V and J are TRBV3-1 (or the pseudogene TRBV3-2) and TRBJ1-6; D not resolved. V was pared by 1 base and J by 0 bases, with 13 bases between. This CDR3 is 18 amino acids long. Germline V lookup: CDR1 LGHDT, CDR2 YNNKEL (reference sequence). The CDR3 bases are TGTGCCAGCAGCCAAGTCCTCCCAGGAGGCTCCTATAATTCACCCCTCCACTTT. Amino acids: CASSQVLPGGSYNSPLHF.

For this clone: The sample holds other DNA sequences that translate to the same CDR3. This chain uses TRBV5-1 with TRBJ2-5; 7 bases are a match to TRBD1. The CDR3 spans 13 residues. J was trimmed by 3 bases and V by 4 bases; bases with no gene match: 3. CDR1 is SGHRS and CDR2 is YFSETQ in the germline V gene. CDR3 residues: CASSPQGEETQYF. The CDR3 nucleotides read TGCGCCAGCAGCCCGCAGGGGGAAGAGACCCAGTACTTC.

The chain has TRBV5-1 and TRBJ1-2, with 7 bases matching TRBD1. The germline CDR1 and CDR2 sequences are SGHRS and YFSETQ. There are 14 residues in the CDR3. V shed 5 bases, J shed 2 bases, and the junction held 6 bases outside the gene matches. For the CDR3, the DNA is TGCGCCAGCAGAATCTTGACAGGGAACTATGGCTACACCTTC. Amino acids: CASRILTGNYGYTF.

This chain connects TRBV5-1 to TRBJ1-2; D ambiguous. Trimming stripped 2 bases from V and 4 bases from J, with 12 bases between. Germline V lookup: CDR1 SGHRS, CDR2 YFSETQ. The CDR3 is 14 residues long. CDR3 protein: CASSFGGAGYGYTF. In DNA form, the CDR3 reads TGCGCCAGCAGCTTCGGAGGAGCGGGCTATGGCTACACCTTC.

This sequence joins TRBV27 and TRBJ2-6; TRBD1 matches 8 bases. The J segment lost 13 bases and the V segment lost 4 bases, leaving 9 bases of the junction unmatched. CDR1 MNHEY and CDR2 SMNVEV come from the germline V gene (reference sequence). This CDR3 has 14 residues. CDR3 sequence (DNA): TGTGCCAGCAGTTCCGTCGGGACAGGCCGTGTCCTGACTTTC. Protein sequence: CASSSVGTGRVLTF.